This TCR beta chain stems from a study of cytomegalovirus exposure and HLA in healthy donors (dated by TCRdb to the late 2010s). Background on the whole study: The 650 to 750 repertoires of the first cohort and the 120 or so validation repertoires were produced on the same platform, according to a later analysis. Besides the first cohort of under 700 subjects, a separate validation cohort made up of 120 or so different subjects was used. The study aimed to test whether cataloging public T cell receptors could reveal signatures of past pathogen exposure. The study combined high-throughput TCR immunosequencing, statistical association of individual TCRs with disease status, and machine learning to predict cytomegalovirus infection status. General study outcomes and caveats: In vitro tests confirmed that a few of the cytomegalovirus-associated TCR beta chains recognize cytomegalovirus antigens. A later analysis found that TCRs clustered in the first cohort also tended to co-occur in the 130 or so validation repertoires, with 90% to 95% of cluster scores above 0. The classifier was reported to diagnose cytomegalovirus status with high specificity and sensitivity in both the original cohort and the validation cohort. A later analysis had no HLA typing for the validation cohort, so co-occurrence there was scored across all 130 or so repertoires. According to the authors, the approach could potentially be generalized to other disease states and immunological phenotypes. A total of around 150 TCR beta chains were listed by the study as associated with cytomegalovirus. While some public TCRs were present in many individuals, most TCR sequences turned up only very rarely across donors.

Separate from the approximately 700-subject first cohort, the validation cohort of 120 subjects was the group to which the donors belonged. Receptor libraries were prepared by the immunoSEQ multiplex PCR assay. Under the source paper's analysis protocol: A statistical classification framework was built for diagnosing cytomegalovirus status from the catalog of TCR beta chain sequences. The immuneACCESS repertoire file appears here via TCRdb, limited to in-frame rearrangements. These files lack a portion of the clones; in checked studies, under half of the deficit traces to unresolved V genes, and the cause of the others is not known. V and J calls and clone size follow that table, whereas D and trimming were derived from the DNA. This sample lists about 360,000 clones; 75% to 90% were detected once. Of the sample, 0.83% is held by the ten largest clones. With regard to this clone: What this receptor recognizes is not known. Base qualities are not at hand, and no much larger clone is one base apart.

Looking up the germline V gene yields CDR1 SGDLS and CDR2 YYNGEE. Relative to germline, V is missing 4 bases and J is missing 5 bases, with 1 base of the junction outside any gene match. CDR3 length: 14 amino acids, cysteine to phenylalanine. Just the 42-base CDR3 DNA is kept, in frame starting at base 1. The receptor was isolated from a woman aged 18 to 35 in good health and CMV-seronegative. Rearrangement joined TRBV9 to TRBJ2-1; 12 bases in the junction line up with TRBD1. Sequencing was done on a sample of PBMCs. The sequenced DNA: TGTGCCAGCAGCCGGGACAGGGGGCACAATGAGCAGTTCTTC. It encodes CASSRDRGHNEQFF.